This T cell receptor (beta chain) was captured by sequencing in a study of CD8+CD57+ T cells in acquired aplastic anemia. Flow cytometry had shown expanded CD8+CD57+ cells in the patients chosen for sequencing. The diagnosis in all patients was severe acquired aplastic anemia. Study findings and constraints: There were fewer than 35 CD8+ CDR3 sequences that occurred in both patients and controls.

Comment on this clonotype: Its antigen is still unknown. A much larger clone lies one base from this, so it may be a read error.

Trimming took off 6 bases at V and 2 bases at J, with 15 bases between the two ends. CDR3 size: 15 residues. TCR beta VDJ and CDR3 profiling used genomic DNA as template. TCRdb analysed the reads with MiXCR anew, one entry per CDR3 protein. There are 180,000 or so distinct CDR3 sequences in the sample; about half occur only once, and about 1.7% lies in the top ten. Sequenced input: sorted CD4+, CD8+, or CD8+CD57+ T cells (not recorded which) from PBMCs. The chain employs TRBV12-3 or TRBV12-4 and TRBJ2-3; perhaps TRBD2 as D (5 bases). The source of this sequence is a human donor with aplastic anemia. As DNA, the CDR3 is TGTGCCAGCAGAGGGCCCGGGGATTTCACAGATACGCAGTATTTT. It encodes CASRGPGDFTDTQYF.